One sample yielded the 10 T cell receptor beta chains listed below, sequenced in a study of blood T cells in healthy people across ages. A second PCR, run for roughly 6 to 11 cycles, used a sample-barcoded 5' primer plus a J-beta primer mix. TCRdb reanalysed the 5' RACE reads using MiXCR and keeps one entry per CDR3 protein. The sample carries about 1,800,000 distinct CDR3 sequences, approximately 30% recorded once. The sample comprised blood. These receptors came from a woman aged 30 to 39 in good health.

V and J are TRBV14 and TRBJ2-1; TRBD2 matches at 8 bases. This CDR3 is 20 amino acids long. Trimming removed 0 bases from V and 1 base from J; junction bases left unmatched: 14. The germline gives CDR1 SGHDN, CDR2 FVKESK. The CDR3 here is CASSQDGREVVGPSYNEQFF. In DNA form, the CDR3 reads TGTGCCAGCAGCCAAGACGGGAGGGAAGTAGTAGGCCCTTCCTACAATGAGCAGTTCTTC.

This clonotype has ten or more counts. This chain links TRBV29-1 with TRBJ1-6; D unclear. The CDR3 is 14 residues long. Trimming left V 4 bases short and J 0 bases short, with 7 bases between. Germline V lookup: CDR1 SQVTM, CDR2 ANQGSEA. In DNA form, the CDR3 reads TGCAGCGTTGGAGAGGGCTCCTATAATTCACCCCTCCACTTT. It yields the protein CSVGEGSYNSPLHF.

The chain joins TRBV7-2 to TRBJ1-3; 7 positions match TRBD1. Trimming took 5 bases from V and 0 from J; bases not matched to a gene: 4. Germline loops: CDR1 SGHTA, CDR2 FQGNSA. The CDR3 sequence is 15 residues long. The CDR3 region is CASSTWDSSGNTIYF. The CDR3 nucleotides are TGTGCCAGCAGCACCTGGGACAGCTCTGGAAACACCATATATTTT.

The CDR3 loop reads CASSLRGDPSNQPQHF. In DNA form, the CDR3 reads TGTGCCAGCAGCTTGCGCGGCGACCCCTCCAATCAGCCCCAGCATTTT. The chain employs TRBV5-5 and TRBJ1-5; no reliable D call. Looked up from germline, CDR1 is SGHKS and CDR2 is YYEKEE (reference sequence). This CDR3 is 16 amino acids long. V lost 1 base and J 3 bases, leaving 14 bases between the germline ends.

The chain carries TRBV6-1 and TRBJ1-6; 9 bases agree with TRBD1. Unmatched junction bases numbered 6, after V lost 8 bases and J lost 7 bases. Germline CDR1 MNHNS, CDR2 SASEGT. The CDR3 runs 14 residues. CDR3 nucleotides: TGTGCCAGCGAACGGGACAGGGCAAATTCACCCCTCCACTTT. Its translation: CASERDRANSPLHF.

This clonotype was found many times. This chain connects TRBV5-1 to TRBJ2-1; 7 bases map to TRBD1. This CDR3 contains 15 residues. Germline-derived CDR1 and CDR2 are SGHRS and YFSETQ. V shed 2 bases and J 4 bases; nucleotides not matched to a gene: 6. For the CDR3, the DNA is TGCGCCAGCAGCTTAACTCCGGGACAGTACAATGAGCAGTTCTTC. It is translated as CASSLTPGQYNEQFF.

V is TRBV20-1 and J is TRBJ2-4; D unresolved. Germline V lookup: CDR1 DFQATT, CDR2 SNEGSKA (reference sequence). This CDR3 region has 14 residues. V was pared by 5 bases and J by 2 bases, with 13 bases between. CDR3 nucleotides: TGCAGTGCTGCGACTCCCGTCCCCAAAAACATTCAGTACTTC. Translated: CSAATPVPKNIQYF.

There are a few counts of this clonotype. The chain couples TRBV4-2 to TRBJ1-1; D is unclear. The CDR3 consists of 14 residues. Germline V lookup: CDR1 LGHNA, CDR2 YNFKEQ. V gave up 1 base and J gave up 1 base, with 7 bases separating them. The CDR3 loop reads CASSQVAENTEAFF. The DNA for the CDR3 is TGTGCCAGCAGCCAAGTCGCGGAGAACACTGAAGCTTTCTTT.

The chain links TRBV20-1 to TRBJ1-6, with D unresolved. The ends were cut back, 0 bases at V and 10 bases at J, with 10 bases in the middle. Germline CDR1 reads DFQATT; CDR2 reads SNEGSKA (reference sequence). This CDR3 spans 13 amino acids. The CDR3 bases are TGCAGTGCTAGAGAGGTATTGGGCTCACCCCTCCACTTT. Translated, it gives CSAREVLGSPLHF.

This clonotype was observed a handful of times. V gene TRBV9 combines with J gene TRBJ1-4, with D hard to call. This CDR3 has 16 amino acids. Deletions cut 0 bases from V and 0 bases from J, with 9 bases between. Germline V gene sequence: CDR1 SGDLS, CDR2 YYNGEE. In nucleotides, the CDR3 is TGTGCCAGCAGCGTAGGTGCGCGAGCAACTAATGAAAAACTGTTTTTT. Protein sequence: CASSVGARATNEKLFF. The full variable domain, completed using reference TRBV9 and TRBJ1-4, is DSGVTQTPKHLITATGQRVTLRCSPRSGDLSVYWYQQSLDQGLQFLIQYYNGEERAKGNILERFSAQQFPDLHSELNLSSLELGDSALYFCASSVGARATNEKLFFGSGTQLSVL.